The 9 T cell receptor beta chains presented below share a single source sample, sequenced in a study of blood T cell repertoires in COVID-19. The table came from immunoSEQ multiplex PCR; TCRdb's copy has only in-frame clones and leaves some out. The sample lists fewer than 300,000 clones; approximately 90% were seen once. Sequenced input: PBMCs or T cells enriched from blood (not recorded which). Receptors originate from a woman aged 40 to 49 with acute COVID-19.

The gene calls are TRBV19 and TRBJ2-5; possible D gene TRBD2, 6 bases. The V end lost 4 bases, the J end lost 2 bases, and 14 bases lay between the germline ends. The germline V gene has CDR1 LNHDA and CDR2 SQIVND (reference sequence). CDR3 length: 15 residues. CDR3 in amino acids: CASSRRREEQETQYF. CDR3 nucleotide sequence: TGTGCCAGTAGTAGACGTAGGGAGGAACAAGAGACCCAGTACTTC.

V usage is TRBV4-3 and J usage is TRBJ2-3; TRBD1 agrees at 7 bases. The J segment lost 4 bases and the V segment lost 1 base, leaving 5 bases of the junction unmatched. From germline, CDR1 is LGHNA and CDR2 YSLEER. The CDR3 contains 15 residues. The CDR3 sequence is CASSQGLGGADTQYF. CDR3 sequence (DNA): TGCGCCAGCAGCCAAGGGTTAGGGGGCGCAGATACGCAGTATTTT.

The chain joins TRBV12-3 or TRBV12-4 to TRBJ1-1; 9 nucleotides line up with TRBD1. The CDR3 has 13 amino acids. J gave up 5 bases and V 6 bases, and 4 bases lay outside the gene matches. The CDR3 reads CASRATGGTEAFF. DNA of the CDR3: TGTGCCAGCAGAGCGACAGGGGGAACTGAAGCTTTCTTT.

This sequence joins TRBV5-1 and TRBJ2-1; TRBD1 aligns across 9 bases. The germline gives CDR1 SGHRS, CDR2 YFSETQ. After removal of 0 bases from V and 4 bases from J, the junction contained 5 bases not matched to a gene. The CDR3 covers 16 residues. CDR3 nucleotides: TGCGCCAGCAGCTTGGAGGGACAGGGACTATACAATGAGCAGTTCTTC. It is translated as CASSLEGQGLYNEQFF.

The chain recombines TRBV7-6 with TRBJ2-2; perhaps TRBD1 as D (6 bases). The CDR3 runs 14 residues. In germline, CDR1 is SGHVS, CDR2 FNYEAQ. V lost 0 bases and J lost 6, with 8 bases in between. DNA of the CDR3: TGTGCCAGCAGCTTAGCAGGGGGAGCCGGGGAGCTGTTTTTT. Protein: CASSLAGGAGELFF.

This rearrangement joins TRBV30 to TRBJ1-4; 8 bases fit TRBD1. The germline V gene encodes CDR1 GTSNPN and CDR2 SVGIG (reference sequence). V was pared by 0 bases and J by 4 bases, with 4 bases of the junction left unmatched. CDR3 length equals 15 residues. CDR3 in amino acids: CAWSVLGQVNEKLFF. Written as DNA, the CDR3 is TGTGCCTGGAGTGTACTGGGACAGGTTAATGAAAAACTGTTTTTT.

The V and J genes are TRBV19 and TRBJ2-3, with a tentative D call TRBD2 (5 bases). With 3 bases removed from V and 6 bases from J, the gap between germline ends came to 25 bases. There are 18 residues in the CDR3. Germline V gene sequence: CDR1 LNHDA, CDR2 SQIVND (reference sequence). The CDR3 loop reads CASSILPQTRFRGDTQYF. The CDR3 DNA is TGTGCCAGTAGTATCCTTCCTCAGACTCGATTCCGCGGGGATACGCAGTATTTT. Together with reference TRBV19 and TRBJ2-3, the CDR3 gives the full variable domain: DGGITQSPKYLFRKEGQNVTLSCEQNLNHDAMYWYRQDPGQGLRLIYYSQIVNDFQKGDIAEGYSVSREKKESFPLTVTSAQKNPTAFYLCASSILPQTRFRGDTQYFGPGTRLTVL.

The V gene is TRBV13, the J gene TRBJ1-6; 7 bases fit TRBD1. Per germline, CDR1 PRHDT and CDR2 FYEKMQ (reference sequence). There are 17 residues in the CDR3. V gave up 5 bases and J gave up 6 bases; unmatched junction bases: 13. The DNA for the CDR3 is TGTGCCAGCAGCCCGACAGGGTACCGTACGAGTAATTCACCCCTCCACTTT. It encodes CASSPTGYRTSNSPLHF.

The rearrangement uses TRBV5-1 and TRBJ1-1, with a tentative D call TRBD1 (6 bases). The germline V gene encodes CDR1 SGHRS and CDR2 YFSETQ. The CDR3 consists of 14 residues. The V and J ends lost 4 bases and 0 bases respectively, with 10 bases between them. CDR3 sequence reads: CASSPTGMNTEAFF. Written as DNA, the CDR3 is TGCGCCAGCAGCCCCACAGGGATGAACACTGAAGCTTTCTTT.